What follows are 19 T cell receptor beta chains derived from one specimen sequenced in a study of cytomegalovirus exposure and HLA in healthy donors. The PCR had 60 Vbeta and 13 Jbeta primers. Measured with immunoSEQ multiplex PCR; TCRdb has only the in-frame clones, and not every one. The sample includes 85,000 to 100,000 clones, roughly 78% of them seen just once. What was sequenced was PBMCs. All receptors derive from a woman aged 55 to 70 in good health and CMV-seronegative.

The chain carries TRBV7-8 and TRBJ1-2; a weak D match, TRBD1 (6 bases). Per the germline V gene, CDR1 is SGHVS and CDR2 is FQNEAQ. The CDR3 length is 14 residues. V was cut by 5 bases and J by 5 bases, with 15 bases left in between. The CDR3 here is CASSPSGGGYGYTF. Written as DNA, the CDR3 is TGTGCCAGCAGCCCCAGCGGGGGCGGATATGGCTACACCTTC.

This chain links TRBV2 with TRBJ2-5; D may be TRBD2 (5 bases). The CDR3 totals 13 residues. Germline lookup yields CDR1 SNHLY and CDR2 FYNNEI. Trimming shortened V by 4 bases and J by 7 bases, and 13 bases separated the two germline ends. In nucleotides, the CDR3 is TGTGCCAGCAGTGCAACACTAGTTCGGACCCAGTACTTC. It specifies CASSATLVRTQYF.

This chain joins TRBV15 and TRBJ2-7; TRBD1 matches 7 bases. Per the germline V gene, CDR1 is LNHNV and CDR2 is YYDKDF (reference sequence). V was pared by 4 bases and J by 5 bases, with 5 bases of the junction left unmatched. The CDR3 is 13 amino acids. The CDR3 nucleotides read TGTGCCACCAGCAAACGACAGGGTAACGAGCAGTACTTC. This encodes CATSKRQGNEQYF.

The chain recombines TRBV7-2 with TRBJ2-1, with 9 bases identical to TRBD2. Germline V lookup: CDR1 SGHTA, CDR2 FQGNSA. This CDR3 is 16 amino acids long. V trimming: 1 base; J trimming: 3 bases; junction bases outside the gene matches: 4. CDR3 sequence: CASSLVRLAVYNEQFF. In DNA, the CDR3 is TGTGCCAGCAGCTTAGTCAGACTAGCGGTCTACAATGAGCAGTTCTTC.

The V and J genes are TRBV6-5 and TRBJ2-5; 10 bases are shared with TRBD2. CDR1 MNHEY and CDR2 SVGAGI come from the germline V gene. Trimming took 6 bases from V and 5 from J; bases not matched to a gene: 9. The CDR3 extends over 15 amino acids. CDR3 sequence (DNA): TGTGCCAGCAGAACCCTTAGCGGGAGGCAGGAGACCCAGTACTTC. It codes for CASRTLSGRQETQYF.

This clone showed up just a few times. The genes are TRBV4-3 and TRBJ1-4; D unclear. There are 15 residues in the CDR3. CDR1 LGHNA and CDR2 YSLEER come from the germline V gene. With 1 base removed from V and 0 bases from J, the gap between germline ends came to 6 bases. The CDR3 reads CASSQGAATNEKLFF. DNA for the CDR3: TGCGCCAGCAGCCAAGGCGCTGCAACTAATGAAAAACTGTTTTTT.

This clone was observed a few times. Within the sample, other DNA sequences also encode this same CDR3. The chain is built from TRBV19 and TRBJ1-1; perhaps TRBD1 as D (5 bases). This CDR3 contains 15 residues. Trimming left V 0 bases short and J 5 bases short, with 13 bases between. CDR1 and CDR2 (germline): LNHDA, SQIVND (reference sequence). CDR3 protein: CASSIDPSGKTEAFF. CDR3 nucleotide sequence: TGTGCCAGTAGTATAGATCCCTCAGGGAAGACTGAAGCTTTCTTT.

The chain carries TRBV6-1 and TRBJ1-1; D not certain. The V end lost 2 bases, the J end lost 0 bases, and 7 bases lay between the germline ends. The CDR3 extends over 14 amino acids. Germline CDR1 is MNHNS and CDR2 is SASEGT. CDR3 region: CASSEFGMNTEAFF. The CDR3 DNA sequence: TGTGCCAGCAGTGAATTCGGGATGAACACTGAAGCTTTCTTT.

This clone showed up just a few times. The chain uses TRBV28 and TRBJ2-7; TRBD2 matches at 7 bases. The CDR3 length is 15 residues. After removal of 4 bases from V and 3 bases from J, the junction contained 9 bases not matched to a gene. The germline CDR1 and CDR2 sequences are MDHEN and SYDVKM. The CDR3 DNA follows: TGTGCCAGCAGTTCAGGACTAGGGGAATTCTACGAGCAGTACTTC. Translating gives CASSSGLGEFYEQYF.

V gene TRBV2 combines with J gene TRBJ1-1, with TRBD1 matching over 7 bases. Germline V gene lookup returns CDR1 SNHLY and CDR2 FYNNEI. V lost 4 bases, J lost 1 base, and 3 bases stayed unmatched. The CDR3 runs 14 residues. The chain's CDR3 is CASSGGQRNTEAFF. The DNA for the CDR3 is TGTGCCAGCAGTGGGGGACAGAGGAACACTGAAGCTTTCTTT.

This clone came up once. The V and J genes are TRBV7-9 and TRBJ2-5, with D possibly being TRBD1 (6 bases). Trimming took off 5 bases at V and 4 bases at J, with 26 bases between the two ends. Germline V CDR1 and CDR2: SEHNR, FQNEAQ (reference sequence). The CDR3 runs to 18 residues. The CDR3 nucleotides are TGTGCCAGCAGCCGACCGAAAAACAGGGCTTTTGTTGGAGAGACCCAGTACTTC. Its translation: CASSRPKNRAFVGETQYF.

The DNA for the CDR3 is TGTGCCAGTAGTATAAGGGGCGGGGACACTGAAGCTTTCTTT. Protein sequence: CASSIRGGDTEAFF. The genes are TRBV19 and TRBJ1-1, with D possibly matching TRBD1 (5 bases). The CDR3 totals 14 residues. V was trimmed by 2 bases and J by 3 bases, leaving 10 bases between them. In germline, CDR1 is LNHDA, CDR2 SQIVND (reference sequence).

The CDR3 spells CAWSTAGYGYTF. CDR3 nucleotide sequence: TGTGCCTGGAGTACGGCGGGCTATGGCTACACCTTC. The J gene is TRBJ1-2, the V gene TRBV30, with D unclear. Deletions cut 2 bases from V and 4 bases from J, with 8 bases between. This CDR3 is built from 12 residues. Germline V CDR1 and CDR2: GTSNPN, SVGIG (reference sequence).

This chain uses TRBV5-1 with TRBJ2-1; weak D call: TRBD1 (7 bases). The CDR3 length is 20 residues. Trimming removed 3 bases at V and 0 bases at J, with 25 bases between. CDR1 and CDR2 (germline): SGHRS, YFSETQ. The CDR3: CASSSLGGQAPSSSYNEQFF. In nucleotides, the CDR3 is TGCGCCAGCAGCTCACTGGGAGGACAGGCCCCATCCAGCTCCTACAATGAGCAGTTCTTC. Variable domain in full (rest from reference TRBV5-1 and TRBJ2-1): KAGVTQTPRYLIKTRGQQVTLSCSPISGHRSVSWYQQTPGQGLQFLFEYFSETQRNKGNFPGRFSGRQFSNSRSEMNVSTLELGDSALYLCASSSLGGQAPSSSYNEQFFGPGTRLTVL.

J is TRBJ2-7 and V is TRBV25-1; 8 bases align to TRBD2. This CDR3 is built from 14 residues. Trimming at V came to 5 bases and at J to 6 bases, leaving 9 bases not matched to a gene. Per the germline V gene, CDR1 is MGHDK and CDR2 is SYGVNS. CDR3 nucleotide sequence: TGTGCCAGCAGTAGAACGGGAGGGCCATTCGAGCAGTACTTC. This codes for CASSRTGGPFEQYF.

The chain links TRBV13 to TRBJ1-1; D is possibly TRBD1 (6 bases). CDR3 length equals 14 residues. CDR1 and CDR2 (germline): PRHDT, FYEKMQ (reference sequence). V was trimmed by 5 bases and J by 2 bases, leaving 12 bases between them. The CDR3 protein is CASSLTGGNTEAFF. The CDR3 DNA reads as TGTGCCAGCAGCCTGACAGGTGGTAACACTGAAGCTTTCTTT.

V usage is TRBV5-1 and J usage is TRBJ1-1, with 10 bases lining up with TRBD1. The CDR3 runs 14 residues. The germline V gene encodes CDR1 SGHRS and CDR2 YFSETQ. J was trimmed by 4 bases and V by 4 bases; bases with no gene match: 4. The CDR3 coding sequence is TGCGCCAGCAGCACGGGACAGGGGTTCACTGAAGCTTTCTTT. This translates into CASSTGQGFTEAFF.

V gene TRBV7-2 combines with J gene TRBJ1-5; unclear D gene. This CDR3 is 13 amino acids long. The germline gives CDR1 SGHTA, CDR2 FQGNSA. Trimming stripped 2 bases from V and 2 bases from J, with 4 bases between. The CDR3, as DNA: TGTGCCAGCAGCTTAACTGGCAATCAGCCCCAGCATTTT. This encodes CASSLTGNQPQHF.

The chain is built from TRBV5-1 and TRBJ2-1, with TRBD2 matching over 7 bases. Germline CDR1 is SGHRS and CDR2 is YFSETQ. V lost 2 bases to trimming and J lost 9 bases; unmatched junction nucleotides: 5. This CDR3 region has 13 residues. The CDR3 nucleotides read TGCGCCAGCAGCTTCACTAGCGAAGGTGAGCAGTTCTTC. Translated: CASSFTSEGEQFF.